The 5 T cell receptor beta chains below all came from one sample that was sequenced in a study of blood T cell repertoires in COVID-19. Measured with immunoSEQ multiplex PCR; TCRdb has only the in-frame clones, and not every one. The table shows 250,000 to 350,000 clones, with 70% to 85% occurring only once. The sequencing sample was made of peripheral blood. Receptors originate from a human donor with COVID-19, enrolled during active disease. The donor label of this sample is uncertain.

This chain links TRBV5-4 with TRBJ2-7; 12 bases match TRBD2. The CDR3 sequence is 17 residues long. CDR1 and CDR2 (germline): SGHNT, YYREEE (reference sequence). The V segment lost 1 base and the J segment 4 bases; nucleotides outside the gene matches: 9. The CDR3 region has the DNA TGTGCCAGCAGCTTGCGGCTAGCGGGAGGGCACGAATACGAGCAGTACTTC. Translation gives CASSLRLAGGHEYEQYF.

This clone appeared a few times. CDR3 nucleotides: TGTGCCAGCAGACATGGGGCGGCAGGAAACACCATATATTTT. Its protein product is CASRHGAAGNTIYF. The gene calls are TRBV6-6 and TRBJ1-3, with D perhaps matching TRBD1 (5 bases). The CDR3 has 14 amino acids. V lost 6 bases and J lost 4, with 13 bases in between. CDR1 MNHNY and CDR2 SVGAGI come from the germline V gene (reference sequence).

This clone was observed a single time. J is TRBJ2-5 and V is TRBV7-2, with 7 bases identical to TRBD2. Trimming removed 1 base from V and 1 base from J; junction bases left unmatched: 3. Per germline, CDR1 SGHTA and CDR2 FQGNSA. The CDR3 extends over 15 amino acids. CDR3 region: CASSLDPSGQETQYF. CDR3 in DNA: TGTGCCAGCAGCTTAGATCCTAGCGGCCAAGAGACCCAGTACTTC.

This clone was observed a few times. The chain has TRBV19 and TRBJ1-5, with D uncertain. V gave up 2 bases and J gave up 7 bases, with 18 bases separating them. Germline assignment: CDR1 LNHDA and CDR2 SQIVND (reference sequence). CDR3 length: 16 amino acids. For the CDR3, the DNA is TGTGCCAGTAGTATATATGGAAAGGCGACGGGGCAGCCCCAGCATTTT. Translation: CASSIYGKATGQPQHF.

The chain combines TRBV3-1 (or the pseudogene TRBV3-2) with TRBJ1-6; D not certain. V lost 8 bases and J lost 3, with 8 bases in between. The CDR3 totals 13 residues. CDR1 is LGHDT and CDR2 is YNNKEL in the germline V gene (reference sequence). This chain's CDR3 is CASAQNYNSPLHF. The CDR3 coding sequence is TGTGCCAGCGCACAGAACTATAATTCACCCCTCCACTTT.